Sequencing of this TCR beta chain was carried out in a study of T cell responses to AZD1222 COVID-19 vaccine. Study at large: Samples with a second dose at about 4 or about 12 weeks were pooled together.

This CDR3 is 12 amino acids long. V lost 4 bases and J 4 bases, leaving 6 bases between the germline ends. The germline V gene has CDR1 SGHRS and CDR2 YFSETQ. Sequenced by immunoSEQ multiplex PCR; TCRdb stores in-frame clones only, minus some. The sample includes 100,000 or so clones, around 90% of them seen just once. The J gene is TRBJ1-5, the V gene TRBV5-1; no firm D call. The sample consisted of peripheral blood, taken on day 0 of AZD1222 vaccination. This TCR came from an adult in good health. The CDR3 nucleotides are TGCGCCAGCAGCGCACTGAATCAGCCCCAGCATTTT. This gives the protein CASSALNQPQHF.